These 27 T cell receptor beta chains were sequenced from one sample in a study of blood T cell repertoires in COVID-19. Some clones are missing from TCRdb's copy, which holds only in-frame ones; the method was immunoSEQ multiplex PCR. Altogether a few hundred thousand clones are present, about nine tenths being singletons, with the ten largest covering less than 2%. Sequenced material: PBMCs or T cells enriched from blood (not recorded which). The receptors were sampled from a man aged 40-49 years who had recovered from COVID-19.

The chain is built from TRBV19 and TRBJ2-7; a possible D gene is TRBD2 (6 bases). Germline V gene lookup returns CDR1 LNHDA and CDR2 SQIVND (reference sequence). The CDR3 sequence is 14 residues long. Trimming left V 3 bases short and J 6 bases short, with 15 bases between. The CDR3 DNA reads TGTGCCAGTAGTATCGTCGCGGGGTTTCTCGAGCAGTACTTC. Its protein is CASSIVAGFLEQYF.

The CDR3 nucleotides are TGTGCCACCCGGTCGGGCGGGGAGCTGTTTTTT. Residues: CATRSGGELFF. The chain joins TRBV24-1 to TRBJ2-2; no firm D call. V dropped 9 bases and J dropped 7 bases, with 8 bases sitting between them. Germline V gene lookup returns CDR1 KGHDR and CDR2 SFDVKD. The length of the CDR3 is 11 residues.

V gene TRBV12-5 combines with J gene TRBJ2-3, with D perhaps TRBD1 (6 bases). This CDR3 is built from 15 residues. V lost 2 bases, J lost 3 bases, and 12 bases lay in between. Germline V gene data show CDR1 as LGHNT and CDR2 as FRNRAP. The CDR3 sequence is CASGLTGQPTDTQYF. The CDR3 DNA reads TGTGCTAGTGGTTTGACCGGACAGCCGACAGATACGCAGTATTTT. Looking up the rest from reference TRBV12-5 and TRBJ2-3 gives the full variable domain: DARVTQTPRHKVTEMGQEVTMRCQPILGHNTVFWYRQTMMQGLELLAYFRNRAPLDDSGMPKDRFSAEMPDATLATLKIQPSEPRDSAVYFCASGLTGQPTDTQYFGPGTRLTVL.

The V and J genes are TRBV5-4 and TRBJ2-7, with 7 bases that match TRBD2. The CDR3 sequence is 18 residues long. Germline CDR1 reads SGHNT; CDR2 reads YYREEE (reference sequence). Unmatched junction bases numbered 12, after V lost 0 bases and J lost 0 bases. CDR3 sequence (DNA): TGTGCCAGCAGCTTGGATCGGGCTAGCGGTCTTATCTCCTACGAGCAGTACTTC. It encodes CASSLDRASGLISYEQYF.

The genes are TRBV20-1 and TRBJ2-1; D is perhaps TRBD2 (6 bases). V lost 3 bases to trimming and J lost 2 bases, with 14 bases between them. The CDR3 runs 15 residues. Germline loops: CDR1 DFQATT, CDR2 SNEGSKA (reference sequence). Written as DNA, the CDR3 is TGCAGTGCTAGTCCACCGGGACTGACCTACAATGAGCAGTTCTTC. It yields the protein CSASPPGLTYNEQFF.

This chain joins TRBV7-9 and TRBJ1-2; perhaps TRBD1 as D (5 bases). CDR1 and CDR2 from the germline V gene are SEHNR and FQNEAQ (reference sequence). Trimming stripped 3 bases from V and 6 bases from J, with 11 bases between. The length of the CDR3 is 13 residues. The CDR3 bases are TGTGCCAGCAGCTTTTTCAGGGAAGATGGCTACACCTTC. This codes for CASSFFREDGYTF.

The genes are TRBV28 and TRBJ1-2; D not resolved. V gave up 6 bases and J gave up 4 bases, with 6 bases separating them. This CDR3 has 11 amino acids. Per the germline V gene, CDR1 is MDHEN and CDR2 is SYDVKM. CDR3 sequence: CASSPLYGYTF. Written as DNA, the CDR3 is TGTGCCAGCAGCCCTCTCTATGGCTACACCTTC.

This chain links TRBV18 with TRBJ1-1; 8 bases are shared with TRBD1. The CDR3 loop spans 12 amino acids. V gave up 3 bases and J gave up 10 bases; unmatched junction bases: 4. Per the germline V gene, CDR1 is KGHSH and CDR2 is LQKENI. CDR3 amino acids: CASSPGQEGAFF. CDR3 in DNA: TGTGCCAGCTCACCGGGACAGGAGGGAGCTTTCTTT.

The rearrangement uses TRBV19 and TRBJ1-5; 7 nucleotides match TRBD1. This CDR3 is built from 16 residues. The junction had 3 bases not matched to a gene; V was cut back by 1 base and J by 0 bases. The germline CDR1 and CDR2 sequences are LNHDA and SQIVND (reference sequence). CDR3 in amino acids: CASSIGQGLSNQPQHF. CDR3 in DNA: TGTGCCAGTAGTATAGGACAGGGACTTAGCAATCAGCCCCAGCATTTT.

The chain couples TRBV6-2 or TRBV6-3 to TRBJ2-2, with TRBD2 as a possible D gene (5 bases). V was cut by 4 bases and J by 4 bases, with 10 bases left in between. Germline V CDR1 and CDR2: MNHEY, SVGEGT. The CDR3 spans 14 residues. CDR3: CASSSALGTGELFF. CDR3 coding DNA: TGTGCCAGCAGTTCCGCACTAGGCACCGGGGAGCTGTTTTTT.

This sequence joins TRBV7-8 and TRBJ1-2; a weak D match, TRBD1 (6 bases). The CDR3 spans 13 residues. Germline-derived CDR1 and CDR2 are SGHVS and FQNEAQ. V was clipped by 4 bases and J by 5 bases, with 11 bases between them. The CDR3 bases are TGTGCCAGCAGCTCCGCACAGGGATATGGCTACACCTTC. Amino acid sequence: CASSSAQGYGYTF.

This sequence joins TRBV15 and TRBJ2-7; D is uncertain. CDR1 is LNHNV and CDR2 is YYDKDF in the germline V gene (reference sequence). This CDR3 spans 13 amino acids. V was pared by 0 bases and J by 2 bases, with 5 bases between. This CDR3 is CATSRDLPYEQYF. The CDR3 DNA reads TGTGCCACCAGCAGAGATCTCCCCTACGAGCAGTACTTC. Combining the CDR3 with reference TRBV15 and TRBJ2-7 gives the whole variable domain DAMVIQNPRYQVTQFGKPVTLSCSQTLNHNVMYWYQQKSSQAPKLLFHYYDKDFNNEADTPDNFQSRRPNTSFCFLDIRSPGLGDTAMYLCATSRDLPYEQYFGPGTRLTVT.

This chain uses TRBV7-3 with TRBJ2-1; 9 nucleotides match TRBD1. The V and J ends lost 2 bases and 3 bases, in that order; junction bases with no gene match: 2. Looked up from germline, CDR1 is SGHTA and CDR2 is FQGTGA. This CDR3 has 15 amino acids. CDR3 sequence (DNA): TGTGCCAGCAGCTTAGGACAGGGGATCTACAATGAGCAGTTCTTC. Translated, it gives CASSLGQGIYNEQFF.

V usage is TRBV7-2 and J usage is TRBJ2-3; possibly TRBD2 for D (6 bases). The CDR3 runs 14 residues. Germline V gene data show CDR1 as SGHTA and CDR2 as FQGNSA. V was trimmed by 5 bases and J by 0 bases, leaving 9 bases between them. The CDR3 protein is CASSPGTSTDTQYF. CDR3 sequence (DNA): TGTGCCAGCAGCCCCGGGACTAGCACAGATACGCAGTATTTT.

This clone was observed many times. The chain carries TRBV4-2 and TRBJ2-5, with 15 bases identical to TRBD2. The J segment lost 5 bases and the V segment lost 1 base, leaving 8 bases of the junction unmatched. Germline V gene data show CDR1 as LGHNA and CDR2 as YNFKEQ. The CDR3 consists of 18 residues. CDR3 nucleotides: TGTGCCAGCAGCCAAGCGGAAGGGACTAGCGGGGGGCAGGAGACCCAGTACTTC. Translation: CASSQAEGTSGGQETQYF.

The CDR3: CAWSGSITGVANEKLFF. The CDR3 nucleotides read TGTGCCTGGAGTGGGTCAATTACAGGGGTCGCTAATGAAAAACTGTTTTTT. The chain employs TRBV30 and TRBJ1-4, with 7 bases that match TRBD1. V lost 1 base, J lost 3 bases, and 11 bases stayed unmatched. Germline V CDR1 and CDR2: GTSNPN, SVGIG (reference sequence). The CDR3 length is 17 residues.

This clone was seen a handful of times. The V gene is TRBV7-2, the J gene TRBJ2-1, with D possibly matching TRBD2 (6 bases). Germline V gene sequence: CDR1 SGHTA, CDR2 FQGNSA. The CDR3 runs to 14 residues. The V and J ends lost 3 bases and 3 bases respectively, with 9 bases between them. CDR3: CASSFGGIYNEQFF. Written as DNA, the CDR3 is TGTGCCAGCAGCTTCGGCGGGATCTACAATGAGCAGTTCTTC.

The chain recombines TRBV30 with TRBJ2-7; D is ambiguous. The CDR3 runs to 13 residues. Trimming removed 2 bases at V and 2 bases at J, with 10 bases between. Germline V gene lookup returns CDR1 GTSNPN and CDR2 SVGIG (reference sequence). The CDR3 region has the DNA TGTGCCTGGAGTCTTGGCGAGGCCTACGAGCAGTACTTC. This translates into CAWSLGEAYEQYF.

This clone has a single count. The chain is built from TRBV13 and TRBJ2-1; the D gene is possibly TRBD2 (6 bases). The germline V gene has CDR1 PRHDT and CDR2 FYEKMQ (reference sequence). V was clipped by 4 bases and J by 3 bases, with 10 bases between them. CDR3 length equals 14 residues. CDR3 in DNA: TGTGCCAGCAGCTCGCTGGACTACTACAATGAGCAGTTCTTC. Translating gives CASSSLDYYNEQFF.

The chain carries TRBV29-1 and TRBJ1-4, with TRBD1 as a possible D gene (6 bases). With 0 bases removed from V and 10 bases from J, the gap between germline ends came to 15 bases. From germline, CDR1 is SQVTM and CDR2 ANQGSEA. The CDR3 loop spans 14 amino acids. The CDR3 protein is CSVEETGTWGKLFF. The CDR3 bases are TGCAGCGTTGAAGAAACAGGGACCTGGGGAAAACTGTTTTTT.

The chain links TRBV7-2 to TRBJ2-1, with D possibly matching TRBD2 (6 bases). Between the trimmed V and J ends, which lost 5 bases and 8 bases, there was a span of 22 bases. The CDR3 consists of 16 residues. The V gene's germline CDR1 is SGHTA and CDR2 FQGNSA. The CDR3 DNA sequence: TGTGCCAGCAGCCGCGGGGAAGGGGCGAGCGTGTATGAGCAGTTCTTC. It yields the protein CASSRGEGASVYEQFF.

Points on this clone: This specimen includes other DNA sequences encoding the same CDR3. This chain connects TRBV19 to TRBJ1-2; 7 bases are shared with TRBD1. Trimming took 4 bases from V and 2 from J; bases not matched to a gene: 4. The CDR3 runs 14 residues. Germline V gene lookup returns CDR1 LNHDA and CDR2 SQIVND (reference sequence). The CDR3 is CASSRSRGNYGYTF. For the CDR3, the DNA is TGTGCCAGTAGTAGAAGCAGGGGGAACTATGGCTACACCTTC. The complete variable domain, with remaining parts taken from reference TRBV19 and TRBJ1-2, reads DGGITQSPKYLFRKEGQNVTLSCEQNLNHDAMYWYRQDPGQGLRLIYYSQIVNDFQKGDIAEGYSVSREKKESFPLTVTSAQKNPTAFYLCASSRSRGNYGYTFGSGTRLTVV.

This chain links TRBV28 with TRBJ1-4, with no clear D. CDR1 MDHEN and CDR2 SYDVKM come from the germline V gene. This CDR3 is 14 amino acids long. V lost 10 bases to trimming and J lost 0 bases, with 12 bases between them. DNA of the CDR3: TGTGCCACCGCTAGAGCAGCAACTAATGAAAAACTGTTTTTT. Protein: CATARAATNEKLFF.

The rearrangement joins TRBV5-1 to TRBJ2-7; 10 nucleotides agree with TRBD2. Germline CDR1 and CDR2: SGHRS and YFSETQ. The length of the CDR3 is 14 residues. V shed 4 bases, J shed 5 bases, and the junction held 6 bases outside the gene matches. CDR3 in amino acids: CASSPTSGTDEQYF. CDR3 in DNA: TGCGCCAGCAGCCCTACTAGCGGGACGGACGAGCAGTACTTC.

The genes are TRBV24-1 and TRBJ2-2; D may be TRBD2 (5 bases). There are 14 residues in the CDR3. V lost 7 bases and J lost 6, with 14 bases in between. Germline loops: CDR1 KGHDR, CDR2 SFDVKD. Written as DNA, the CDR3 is TGTGCCACCAGGGGTAATGCGGAGGCCGGGGAGCTGTTTTTT. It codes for CATRGNAEAGELFF.

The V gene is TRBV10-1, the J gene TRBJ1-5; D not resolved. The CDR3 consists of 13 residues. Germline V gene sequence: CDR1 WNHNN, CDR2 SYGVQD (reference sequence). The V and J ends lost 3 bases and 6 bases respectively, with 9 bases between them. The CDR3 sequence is CASSERGSQPQHF. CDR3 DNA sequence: TGCGCCAGCAGTGAAAGAGGGTCTCAGCCCCAGCATTTT.

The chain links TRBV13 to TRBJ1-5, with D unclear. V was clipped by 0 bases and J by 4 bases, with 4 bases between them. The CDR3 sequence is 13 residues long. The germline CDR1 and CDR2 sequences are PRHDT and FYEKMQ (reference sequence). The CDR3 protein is CASSLGLNQPQHF. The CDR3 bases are TGTGCCAGCAGCTTAGGACTGAATCAGCCCCAGCATTTT.